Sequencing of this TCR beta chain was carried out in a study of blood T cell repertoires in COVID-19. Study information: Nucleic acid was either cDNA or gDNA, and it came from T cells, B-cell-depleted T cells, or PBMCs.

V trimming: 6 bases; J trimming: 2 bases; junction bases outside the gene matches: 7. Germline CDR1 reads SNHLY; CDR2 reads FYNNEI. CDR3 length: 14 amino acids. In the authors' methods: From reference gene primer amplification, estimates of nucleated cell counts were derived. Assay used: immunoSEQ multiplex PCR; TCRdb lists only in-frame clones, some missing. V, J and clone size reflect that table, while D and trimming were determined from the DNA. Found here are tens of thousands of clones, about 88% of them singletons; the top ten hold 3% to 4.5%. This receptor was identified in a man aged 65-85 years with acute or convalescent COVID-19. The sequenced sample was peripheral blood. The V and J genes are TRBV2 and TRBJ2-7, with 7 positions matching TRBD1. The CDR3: CASRNRTGPYEQYF. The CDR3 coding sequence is TGTGCCAGCAGGAACAGGACAGGACCCTACGAGCAGTACTTC.